This paragraph reports one TCR beta chain. Authors' data handling: The authors estimated nucleated cell counts from reference gene primer amplification. Data came from immunoSEQ multiplex PCR; TCRdb stores just in-frame clones and leaves some out. That table supplies the V and J calls and clone size; D and trimming were determined from the DNA. The data hold around 190,000 clones, with 80% to 90% observed a single time. The data are from a study of blood T cell repertoires in COVID-19. Study overall: There were acute and convalescent COVID-19 samples, and they came from the United States, Italy and Spain. The analysed material was cDNA or gDNA that came from T cells, B-cell-depleted T cells, or PBMCs.

The cohort comprised adults aged 18 to 89 years residing in approximately 25 US areas. The CDR3 is made up of 12 amino acids. V dropped 0 bases and J dropped 12 bases, with 10 bases sitting between them. Germline V lookup: CDR1 KGHDR, CDR2 SFDVKD. The rearrangement uses TRBV24-1 and TRBJ1-1, with D maybe TRBD1 (6 bases). The source of this sequence is a woman aged 18-29 years who had recovered from COVID-19. Source material: PBMCs or T cells enriched from blood (not recorded which). The CDR3: CATSDLSGHSFF. The DNA for the CDR3 is TGTGCCACCAGTGATTTGTCGGGACATTCTTTCTTT.